The present T cell receptor beta chain was sequenced within a study of chemoradiotherapy in HPV16-positive cancers. Study-level results: HPV-responsive T-cell expansion during chemoradiotherapy was linked to improved recurrence-free survival in HPV16-positive patients.

Samples were taken several times over chemoradiotherapy. This clone was counted only a few times. Antigen specificity is unknown. The repertoire was sequenced with immunoSEQ multiplex PCR; TCRdb's copy has only in-frame clones and lacks some. The sample carries tens of thousands of clones, over 85% recorded once. This CDR3 spans 14 amino acids. V lost 4 bases to trimming and J lost 5 bases; unmatched junction nucleotides: 2. Germline lookup yields CDR1 LNHNV and CDR2 YYDKDF (reference sequence). The sequencing used blood, collected from a patient who underwent chemoradiotherapy. The chain couples TRBV15 to TRBJ1-6, with 7 bases matching TRBD1. The receptor was isolated from a human donor with HPV-associated anogenital cancer. CDR3 residues: CATSITGDNSPLHF. The CDR3 coding sequence is TGTGCCACCAGCATCACAGGGGATAATTCACCCCTCCACTTT.